This entry is about one T cell receptor beta chain. As processed by the authors: Amplified reference gene primers provided the basis for estimating nucleated cell counts. The table came from immunoSEQ multiplex PCR; TCRdb's copy has only in-frame clones and leaves some out. The V and J calls and the clone size are those of that table, but D and trimming were determined from the DNA. The repertoire holds 200,000 or so clones, with around 86% as singletons. The sample is drawn from a study of blood T cell repertoires in COVID-19. The CDR3 is made up of 14 amino acids. After removal of 3 bases from V and 2 bases from J, the junction contained 1 base not matched to a gene. The germline gives CDR1 SGHAT, CDR2 FQNNGV.

This receptor was obtained from a man in his sixties who had recovered from COVID-19. The chain links TRBV11-2 to TRBJ2-7, with 10 bases fitting TRBD1. The sequenced sample was peripheral blood. The CDR3 nucleotides read TGTGCCAGCAGCTTTGACAGGGGGCCCTACGAGCAGTACTTC. Protein product: CASSFDRGPYEQYF. Filled out from reference TRBV11-2 and TRBJ2-7, the complete variable domain reads EAGVAQSPRYKIIEKRQSVAFWCNPISGHATLYWYQQILGQGPKLLIQFQNNGVVDDSQLPKDRFSAERLKGVDSTLKIQPAKLEDSAVYLCASSFDRGPYEQYFGPGTRLTVT.